This T cell receptor (beta chain) was retrieved from a study of cytomegalovirus exposure and HLA in healthy donors. This clone was counted once. PCR involved 60 Vbeta and 13 Jbeta primers. Data came from immunoSEQ multiplex PCR; TCRdb stores just in-frame clones and leaves some out. The sample lists fewer than 100,000 clones, 65% to 85% seen once, with around 3% in the top ten. The sequence was collected from a man in his forties or fifties in good health and CMV-seronegative. The specimen sequenced was PBMCs.

This chain's CDR3 is CAIRQTILAGGPDTQYF. The CDR3 DNA reads as TGTGCCATCAGACAGACCATCCTAGCGGGGGGTCCCGATACGCAGTATTTT. The chain joins TRBV10-3 to TRBJ2-3; 11 positions match TRBD2. V shed 6 bases, J shed 6 bases, and the junction held 14 bases outside the gene matches. This CDR3 contains 17 residues. From germline, CDR1 is ENHRY and CDR2 SYGVKD.